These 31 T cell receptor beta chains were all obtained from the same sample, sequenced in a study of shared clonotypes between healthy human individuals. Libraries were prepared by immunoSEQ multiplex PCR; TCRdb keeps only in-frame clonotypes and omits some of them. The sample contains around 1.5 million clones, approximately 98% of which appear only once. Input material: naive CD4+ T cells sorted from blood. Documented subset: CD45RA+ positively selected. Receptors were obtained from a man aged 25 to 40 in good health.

The CDR3 nucleotides are TGTGCCAGCAGTGACCCCGGGACCGGAGGCTTGGAGCAGTACTTC. Its protein product is CASSDPGTGGLEQYF. The chain combines TRBV25-1 with TRBJ2-7, with D possibly being TRBD1 or TRBD2 (5 bases each). Germline V CDR1 and CDR2: MGHDK, SYGVNS. Trimming took 3 bases from V and 7 from J, leaving 19 bases between them. CDR3 size: 15 residues.

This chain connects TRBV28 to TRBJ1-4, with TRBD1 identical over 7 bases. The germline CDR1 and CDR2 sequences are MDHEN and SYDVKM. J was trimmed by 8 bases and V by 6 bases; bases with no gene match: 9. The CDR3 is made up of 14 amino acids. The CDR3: CASRFNRGWEKLFF. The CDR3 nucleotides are TGTGCCAGCAGATTTAACAGGGGTTGGGAAAAACTGTTTTTT. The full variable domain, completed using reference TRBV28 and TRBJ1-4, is DVKVTQSSRYLVKRTGEKVFLECVQDMDHENMFWYRQDPGLGLRLIYFSYDVKMKEKGDIPEGYSVSREKKERFSLILESASTNQTSMYLCASRFNRGWEKLFFGSGTQLSVL.

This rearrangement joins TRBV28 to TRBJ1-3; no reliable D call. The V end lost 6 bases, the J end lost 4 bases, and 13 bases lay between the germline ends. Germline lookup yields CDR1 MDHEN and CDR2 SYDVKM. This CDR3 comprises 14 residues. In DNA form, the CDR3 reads TGTGCCAGCAGCCCCGGGAACCTCGGAAACACCATATATTTT. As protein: CASSPGNLGNTIYF.

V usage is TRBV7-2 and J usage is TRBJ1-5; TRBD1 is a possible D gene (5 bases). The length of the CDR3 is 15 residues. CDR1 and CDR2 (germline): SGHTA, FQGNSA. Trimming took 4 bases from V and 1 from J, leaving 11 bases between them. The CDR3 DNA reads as TGTGCCAGCAGCTCCCGCGGGGGAAGCAATCAGCCCCAGCATTTT. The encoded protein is CASSSRGGSNQPQHF.

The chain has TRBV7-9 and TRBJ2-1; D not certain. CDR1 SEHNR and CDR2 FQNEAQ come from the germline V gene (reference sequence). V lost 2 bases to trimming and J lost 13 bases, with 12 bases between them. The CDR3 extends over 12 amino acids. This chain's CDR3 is CASSLIPALQFF. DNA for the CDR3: TGTGCCAGCAGCTTAATTCCGGCCTTACAGTTCTTC. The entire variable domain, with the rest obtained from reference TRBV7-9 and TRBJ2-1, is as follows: DTGVSQNPRHKITKRGQNVTFRCDPISEHNRLYWYRQTLGQGPEFLTYFQNEAQLEKSRLLSDRFSAERPKGSFSTLEIQRTEQGDSAMYLCASSLIPALQFFGPGTRLTVL.

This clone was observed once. This CDR3 is CASSKGLVGGEQYF. Written as DNA, the CDR3 is TGTGCCAGCAGCAAGGGACTAGTAGGTGGGGAGCAGTACTTC. V usage is TRBV28 and J usage is TRBJ2-7, with TRBD2 matching 8 bases. This CDR3 comprises 14 residues. Trimming at V came to 6 bases and at J to 7 bases, leaving 11 bases not matched to a gene. Germline assignment: CDR1 MDHEN and CDR2 SYDVKM.

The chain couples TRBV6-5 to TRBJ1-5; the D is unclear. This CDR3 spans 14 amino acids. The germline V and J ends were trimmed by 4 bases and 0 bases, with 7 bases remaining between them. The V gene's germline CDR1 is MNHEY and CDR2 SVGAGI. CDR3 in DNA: TGTGCCAGCAGTTCTTCAAATAGCAATCAGCCCCAGCATTTT. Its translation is CASSSSNSNQPQHF.

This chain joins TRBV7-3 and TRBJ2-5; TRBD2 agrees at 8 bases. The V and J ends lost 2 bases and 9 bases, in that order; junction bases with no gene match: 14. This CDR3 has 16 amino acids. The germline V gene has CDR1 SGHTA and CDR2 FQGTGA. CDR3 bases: TGTGCCAGCAGCTTACATAATAGCGGGGCTTCGGGGGCCCAGTACTTC. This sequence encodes CASSLHNSGASGAQYF.

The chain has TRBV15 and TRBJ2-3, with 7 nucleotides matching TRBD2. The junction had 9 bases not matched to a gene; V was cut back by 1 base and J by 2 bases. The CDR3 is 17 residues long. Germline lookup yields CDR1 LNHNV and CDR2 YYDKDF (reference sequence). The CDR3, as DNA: TGTGCCACCAGCAGAGCAACGACTAGCCGATACACAGATACGCAGTATTTT. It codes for CATSRATTSRYTDTQYF.

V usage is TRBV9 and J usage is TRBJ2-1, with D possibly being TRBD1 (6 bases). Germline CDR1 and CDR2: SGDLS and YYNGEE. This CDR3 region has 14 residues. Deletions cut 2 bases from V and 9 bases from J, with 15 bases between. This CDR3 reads CASSVAQTGGEQFF. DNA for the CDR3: TGTGCCAGCAGCGTTGCCCAGACAGGTGGTGAGCAGTTCTTC.

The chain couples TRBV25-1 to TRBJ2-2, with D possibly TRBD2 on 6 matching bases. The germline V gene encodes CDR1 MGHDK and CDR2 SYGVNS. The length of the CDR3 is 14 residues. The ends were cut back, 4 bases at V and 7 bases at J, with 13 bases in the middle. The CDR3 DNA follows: TGTGCCAGCAGTGTAGGAGGGGCGGGCGGGGAGCTGTTTTTT. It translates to CASSVGGAGGELFF.

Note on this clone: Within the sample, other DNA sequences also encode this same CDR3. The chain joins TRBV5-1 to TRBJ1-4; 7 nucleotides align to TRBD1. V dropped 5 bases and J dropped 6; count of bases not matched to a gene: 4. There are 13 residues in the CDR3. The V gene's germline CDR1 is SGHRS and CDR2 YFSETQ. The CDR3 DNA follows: TGCGCCAGCAGTTACGGGACAGATGAAAAACTGTTTTTT. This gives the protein CASSYGTDEKLFF.

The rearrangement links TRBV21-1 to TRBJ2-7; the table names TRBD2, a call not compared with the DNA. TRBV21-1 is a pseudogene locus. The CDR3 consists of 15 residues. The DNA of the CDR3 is TGTGCCAGCAGTTACCCTAGCGGACTATCCTACGAGCAGTACTTC. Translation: CASSYPSGLSYEQYF.

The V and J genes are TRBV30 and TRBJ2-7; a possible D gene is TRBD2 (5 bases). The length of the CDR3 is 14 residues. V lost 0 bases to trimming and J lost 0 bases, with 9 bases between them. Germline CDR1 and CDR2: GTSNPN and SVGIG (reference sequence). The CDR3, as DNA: TGTGCCTGGAGTGTGCGGGCCCCCTCCTACGAGCAGTACTTC. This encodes CAWSVRAPSYEQYF.

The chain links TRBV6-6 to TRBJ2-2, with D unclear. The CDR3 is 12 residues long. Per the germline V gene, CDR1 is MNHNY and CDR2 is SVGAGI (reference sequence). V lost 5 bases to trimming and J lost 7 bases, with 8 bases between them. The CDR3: CASSRLVGELFF. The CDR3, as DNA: TGTGCCAGCAGTCGGTTGGTCGGGGAGCTGTTTTTT.

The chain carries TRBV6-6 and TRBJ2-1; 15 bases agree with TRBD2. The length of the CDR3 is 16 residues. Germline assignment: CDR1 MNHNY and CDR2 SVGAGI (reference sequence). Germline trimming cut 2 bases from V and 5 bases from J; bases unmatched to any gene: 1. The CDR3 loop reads CASSYGTSGRHNEQFF. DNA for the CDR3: TGTGCCAGCAGTTACGGGACTAGCGGGAGGCACAATGAGCAGTTCTTC.

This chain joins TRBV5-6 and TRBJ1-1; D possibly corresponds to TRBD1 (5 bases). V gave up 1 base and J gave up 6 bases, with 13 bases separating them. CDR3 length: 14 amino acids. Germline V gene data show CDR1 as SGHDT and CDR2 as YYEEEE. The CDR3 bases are TGTGCCAGCAGCTTGCCCGAGGGGTACGCTGAAGCTTTCTTT. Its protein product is CASSLPEGYAEAFF.

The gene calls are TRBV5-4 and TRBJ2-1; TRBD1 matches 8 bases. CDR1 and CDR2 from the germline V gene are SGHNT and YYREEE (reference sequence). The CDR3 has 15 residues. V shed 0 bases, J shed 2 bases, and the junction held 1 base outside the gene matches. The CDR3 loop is CASSLDRGAYNEQFF. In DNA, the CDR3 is TGTGCCAGCAGCTTGGACAGGGGGGCCTACAATGAGCAGTTCTTC.

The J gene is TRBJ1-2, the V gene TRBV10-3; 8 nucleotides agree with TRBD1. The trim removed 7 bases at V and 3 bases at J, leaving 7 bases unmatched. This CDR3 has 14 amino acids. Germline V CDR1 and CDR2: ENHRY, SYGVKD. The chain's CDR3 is CAITPGGVDYGYTF. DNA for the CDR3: TGTGCCATCACTCCAGGGGGCGTAGACTATGGCTACACCTTC.

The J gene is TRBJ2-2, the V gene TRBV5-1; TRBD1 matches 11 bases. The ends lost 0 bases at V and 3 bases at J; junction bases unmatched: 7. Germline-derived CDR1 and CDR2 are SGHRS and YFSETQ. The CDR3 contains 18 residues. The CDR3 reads CASSLAAGQGADTGELFF. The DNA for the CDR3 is TGCGCCAGCAGCTTGGCCGCAGGACAGGGGGCGGACACCGGGGAGCTGTTTTTT. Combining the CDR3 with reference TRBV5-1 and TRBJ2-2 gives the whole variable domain KAGVTQTPRYLIKTRGQQVTLSCSPISGHRSVSWYQQTPGQGLQFLFEYFSETQRNKGNFPGRFSGRQFSNSRSEMNVSTLELGDSALYLCASSLAAGQGADTGELFFGEGSRLTVL.

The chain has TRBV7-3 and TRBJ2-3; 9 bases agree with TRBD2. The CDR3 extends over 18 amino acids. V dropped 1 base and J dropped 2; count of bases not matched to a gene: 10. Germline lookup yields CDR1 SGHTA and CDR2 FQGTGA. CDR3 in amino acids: CASSLISRASGNTDTQYF. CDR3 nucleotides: TGTGCCAGCAGCTTAATCTCCCGGGCTAGCGGGAACACAGATACGCAGTATTTT.

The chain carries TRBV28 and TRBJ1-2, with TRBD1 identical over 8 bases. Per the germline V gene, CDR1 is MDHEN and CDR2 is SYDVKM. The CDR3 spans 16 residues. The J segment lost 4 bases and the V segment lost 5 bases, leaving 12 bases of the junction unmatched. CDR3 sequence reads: CASSLIPDRGGYGYTF. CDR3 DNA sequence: TGTGCCAGCAGTCTCATACCCGACAGGGGCGGCTATGGCTACACCTTC.

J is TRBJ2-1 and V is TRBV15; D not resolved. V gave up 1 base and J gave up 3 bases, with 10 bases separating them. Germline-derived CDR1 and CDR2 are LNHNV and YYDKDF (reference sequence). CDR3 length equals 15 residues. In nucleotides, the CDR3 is TGTGCCACCAGCAGAGGATCAGTAGACTACAATGAGCAGTTCTTC. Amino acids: CATSRGSVDYNEQFF.

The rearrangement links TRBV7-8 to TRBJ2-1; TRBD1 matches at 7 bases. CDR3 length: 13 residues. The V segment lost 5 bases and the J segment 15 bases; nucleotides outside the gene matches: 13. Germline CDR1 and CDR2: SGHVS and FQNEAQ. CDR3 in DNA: TGTGCCAGCAGCGCCACTTCCAGGGGGAACGGGTTCTTC. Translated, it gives CASSATSRGNGFF.

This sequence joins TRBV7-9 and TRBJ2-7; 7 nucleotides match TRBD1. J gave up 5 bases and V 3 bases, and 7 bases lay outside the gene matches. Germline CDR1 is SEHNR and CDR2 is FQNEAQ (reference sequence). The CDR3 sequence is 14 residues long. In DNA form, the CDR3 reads TGTGCCAGCAGCTTTGACAGGGTTGGCGACGAGCAGTACTTC. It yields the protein CASSFDRVGDEQYF. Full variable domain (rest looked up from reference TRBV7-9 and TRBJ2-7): DTGVSQNPRHKITKRGQNVTFRCDPISEHNRLYWYRQTLGQGPEFLTYFQNEAQLEKSRLLSDRFSAERPKGSFSTLEIQRTEQGDSAMYLCASSFDRVGDEQYFGPGTRLTVT.

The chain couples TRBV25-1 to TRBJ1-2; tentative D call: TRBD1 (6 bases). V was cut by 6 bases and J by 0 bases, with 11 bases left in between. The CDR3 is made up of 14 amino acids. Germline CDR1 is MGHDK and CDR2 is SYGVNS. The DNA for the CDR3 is TGTGCCAGCAGGAGGGACAACTCTAACTATGGCTACACCTTC. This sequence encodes CASRRDNSNYGYTF.

CDR3 bases: TGTGCCAGCAGCCGAAATTTGGGACTAGCGGGGCAAGAGACCCAGTACTTC. Protein product: CASSRNLGLAGQETQYF. This sequence joins TRBV7-9 and TRBJ2-5; 13 nucleotides align to TRBD2. The CDR3 has 17 amino acids. V gave up 5 bases and J gave up 2 bases; unmatched junction bases: 8. Germline V gene data show CDR1 as SEHNR and CDR2 as FQNEAQ (reference sequence).

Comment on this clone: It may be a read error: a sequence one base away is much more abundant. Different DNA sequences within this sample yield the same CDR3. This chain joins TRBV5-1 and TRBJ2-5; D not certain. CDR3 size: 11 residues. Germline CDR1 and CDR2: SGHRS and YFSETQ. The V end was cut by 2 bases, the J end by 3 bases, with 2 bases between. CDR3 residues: CASSFKETQYF. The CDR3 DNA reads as TGCGCCAGCAGCTTCAAAGAGACCCAGTACTTC.

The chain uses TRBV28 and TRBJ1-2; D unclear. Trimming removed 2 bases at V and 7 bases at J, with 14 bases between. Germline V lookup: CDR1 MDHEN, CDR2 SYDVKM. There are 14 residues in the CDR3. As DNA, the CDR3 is TGTGCCAGCAGTTTAACCGGGTTTATCGGTGGCTACACCTTC. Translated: CASSLTGFIGGYTF.

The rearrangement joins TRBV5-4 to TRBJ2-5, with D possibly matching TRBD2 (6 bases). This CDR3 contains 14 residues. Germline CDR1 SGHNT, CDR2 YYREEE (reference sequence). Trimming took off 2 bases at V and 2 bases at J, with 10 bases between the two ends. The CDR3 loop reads CASSFTGTQETQYF. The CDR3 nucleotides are TGTGCCAGCAGCTTCACCGGGACTCAAGAGACCCAGTACTTC.

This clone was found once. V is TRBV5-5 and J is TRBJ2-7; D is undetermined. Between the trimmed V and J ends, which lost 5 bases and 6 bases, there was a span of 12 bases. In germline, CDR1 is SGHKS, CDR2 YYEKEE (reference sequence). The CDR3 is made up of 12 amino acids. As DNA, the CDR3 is TGTGCCAGCAGTTGGACGGTGAGCGAGCAGTACTTC. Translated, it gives CASSWTVSEQYF.